A selection of T cell receptor beta chains follows, all from one sample in a study of T-cell reconstitution after alpha-beta-depleted transplantation in children. MiXCR, applied by TCRdb to the PCR reads, yields one record per CDR3 protein. The profile shows about 640,000 distinct CDR3 sequences, roughly 15% of them singletons. The source was PBMCs from the stem cell graft donor, collected from the stem cell graft. These receptors all come from a human donor who donated a stem cell graft to a child with acute myeloid leukemia. CDR3s include the opening cysteine and the closing phenylalanine or tryptophan. A D gene is named only where the DNA matches it firmly. Clone sizes are given selectively: once, few, many, or a class where the clone is expanded.

cdr3_length	d_call	j_call	v_call	clone_size	cdr3_aa	cdr3_nt
12	.	TRBJ2-2	TRBV10-3	many	CAISAEGGELFF	TGTGCCATCAGTGCAGAAGGAGGGGAGCTGTTTTTT
11	.	TRBJ2-1	TRBV13	many	CASSFGPEQFF	TGTGCCAGCAGCTTCGGGCCCGAGCAGTTCTTC
17	TRBD2	TRBJ2-1	TRBV4-2	.	CASSQEIAGASYNEQFF	TGTGCCAGCAGCCAAGAGATAGCGGGGGCTTCCTACAATGAGCAGTTCTTC
14	TRBD2	TRBJ2-7	TRBV4-3	few	CASSSGRGTYEQYF	TGCGCCAGCAGCTCAGGGAGGGGTACCTACGAGCAGTACTTC
14	TRBD1	TRBJ2-5	TRBV20-1	many	CSARDYRGEETQYF	TGCAGTGCTAGAGATTACAGGGGGGAGGAGACCCAGTACTTC
14	.	TRBJ2-2	TRBV5-1	few	CASSGDPETGELFF	TGCGCCAGCAGCGGGGACCCGGAGACCGGGGAGCTGTTTTTT
11	.	TRBJ2-4	TRBV6-5	.	CASSYSNIQYF	TGTGCCAGCAGTTACTCAAACATTCAGTACTTC
15	.	TRBJ1-4	TRBV7-8	.	CASSLRGVWGGKLFF	TGTGCCAGCAGCTTGAGGGGGGTGTGGGGCGGAAAACTGTTTTTT
14	.	TRBJ1-2	TRBV6-1	.	CASRRSQVNYGYTF	TGTGCCAGCAGGAGGAGCCAGGTTAACTATGGCTACACCTTC
15	.	TRBJ1-5	TRBV5-5	few	CASSASWVINQPQHF	TGTGCCAGCAGCGCGAGCTGGGTAATCAATCAGCCCCAGCATTTT
16	TRBD1	TRBJ1-5	TRBV7-2	.	CASSPRRDRVAQPQHF	TGTGCCAGCAGCCCTCGGAGGGACAGGGTTGCTCAGCCCCAGCATTTT
16	.	TRBJ1-4	TRBV7-2	few	CASSLRTSTTNEKLFF	TGTGCCAGCAGCTTACGGACGTCCACAACTAATGAAAAACTGTTTTTT
18	.	TRBJ2-6	TRBV5-5	few	CASSLEVAPWGGANVLTF	TGTGCCAGCAGCTTGGAAGTGGCCCCTTGGGGGGGGGCCAACGTCCTGACTTTC
13	.	TRBJ1-2	TRBV29-1	many	CSFSADIGYGYTF	TGCAGCTTCTCGGCCGACATCGGCTATGGCTACACCTTC
13	.	TRBJ2-1	TRBV11-3	.	CASSLTRAHEQFF	TGTGCCAGCAGCTTGACTAGGGCCCATGAGCAGTTCTTC
14	.	TRBJ2-7	TRBV20-1	many	CSAFRGWGSYEQYF	TGCAGTGCTTTTCGTGGTTGGGGTTCCTACGAGCAGTACTTC
12	.	TRBJ1-1	TRBV12-3/TRBV12-4	many	CASRGQSGEAFF	TGTGCCAGCAGAGGACAGTCCGGTGAAGCTTTCTTT
15	.	TRBJ1-1	TRBV20-1	many	CSARDRRGKSTEAFF	TGCAGTGCTAGAGATCGTCGAGGGAAATCGACTGAAGCTTTCTTT
15	.	TRBJ2-5	TRBV24-1	many	CATSEPGTGEETQYF	TGTGCCACCAGTGAACCTGGGACGGGGGAAGAGACCCAGTACTTC
15	.	TRBJ1-1	TRBV5-6	.	CASSTSGLGFTEAFF	TGTGCCAGCAGCACCTCAGGTTTGGGTTTCACTGAAGCTTTCTTT
13	.	TRBJ2-3	TRBV28	.	CASRTGGGYTQYF	TGTGCCAGTCGGACAGGCGGGGGATATACGCAGTATTTT
15	TRBD1	TRBJ1-2	TRBV4-3	.	CASSHRTGSLGGYTF	TGCGCCAGCAGCCATCGGACAGGGTCCCTCGGTGGCTACACCTTC
16	.	TRBJ2-2	TRBV7-2	few	CASSLDTRGGTGELFF	TGTGCCAGCAGCCTGGATACCAGGGGAGGCACCGGGGAGCTGTTTTTT
16	.	TRBJ1-1	TRBV6-5	.	CASSRSTGRVDTEAFF	TGTGCCAGCAGTCGATCGACAGGACGGGTCGACACTGAAGCTTTCTTT
13	.	TRBJ1-1	TRBV7-2	.	CASSPEGGVKAFF	TGTGCCAGCAGCCCCGAGGGGGGGGTGAAAGCTTTCTTT
16	.	TRBJ1-4	TRBV6-1	.	CASSEAQLGGNEKLFF	TGTGCCAGCAGTGAAGCCCAACTTGGAGGGAACGAAAAACTGTTTTTT
17	TRBD1	TRBJ1-4	TRBV4-1	.	CASSPHGGTGQQEKLFF	TGCGCCAGCAGCCCCCATGGGGGGACAGGGCAACAAGAAAAACTGTTTTTT
13	.	TRBJ2-5	TRBV7-2	.	CASSRGKGETQYF	TGTGCCAGCAGCCGCGGTAAGGGAGAGACCCAGTACTTC
15	TRBD2	TRBJ2-3	TRBV20-1	once	CSARLAGGPLDTQYF	TGCAGTGCTAGGTTGGCGGGGGGCCCGCTAGATACGCAGTATTTT
16	.	TRBJ2-3	TRBV15	.	CATATPGLVFTDTQYF	TGTGCCACCGCTACGCCCGGGCTGGTATTCACAGATACGCAGTATTTT
13	.	TRBJ2-1	TRBV29-1	.	CSVRMSRDNEQFF	TGCAGCGTTCGGATGTCTCGCGACAATGAGCAGTTCTTC
14	TRBD1	TRBJ2-3	TRBV10-3	many	CAISPSTGTDTQYF	TGTGCCATAAGCCCTTCGACAGGGACAGATACGCAGTATTTT
12	.	TRBJ2-3	TRBV28	many	CASSRTADTQYF	TGTGCCAGCAGTCGGACAGCAGATACGCAGTATTTT
14	.	TRBJ2-1	TRBV20-1	.	CSAREPGYYNEQFF	TGCAGTGCTAGAGAGCCAGGGTACTACAATGAGCAGTTCTTC
12	.	TRBJ1-1	TRBV29-1	many	CSVDSMNTEAFF	TGCAGCGTGGACAGCATGAACACTGAAGCTTTCTTT
12	.	TRBJ1-1	TRBV20-1	many	CSAWGRNTEAFF	TGCAGTGCCTGGGGCAGGAACACTGAAGCTTTCTTT
12	.	TRBJ2-3	TRBV29-1	many	CSVESPADTQYF	TGCAGCGTTGAAAGTCCCGCAGATACGCAGTATTTT
18	TRBD1	TRBJ1-5	TRBV12-3/TRBV12-4	.	CASSLIARGLAGNQPQHF	TGTGCCAGCAGTTTAATAGCCAGGGGGTTAGCGGGCAATCAGCCCCAGCATTTT
16	.	TRBJ2-5	TRBV7-2	few	CASSRLGTENGGTQYF	TGTGCCAGCAGCCGACTAGGGACTGAGAACGGAGGGACCCAGTACTTC
15	.	TRBJ1-4	TRBV11-1	.	CASSGKGATNEKLFF	TGTGCCAGCAGCGGGAAGGGTGCAACTAATGAAAAACTGTTTTTT
13	.	TRBJ1-2	TRBV5-6	many	CASSFGQEYGYTF	TGTGCCAGCAGCTTTGGCCAGGAATATGGCTACACCTTC
14	.	TRBJ2-3	TRBV20-1	many	CSARDWRYTDTQYF	TGCAGTGCTAGAGATTGGAGGTACACAGATACGCAGTATTTT
13	.	TRBJ1-1	TRBV4-1	.	CASSQGIQTEAFF	TGCGCCAGCAGCCAGGGGATTCAGACTGAAGCTTTCTTT
14	.	TRBJ2-5	TRBV20-1	.	CSAPFGVNQETQYF	TGCAGTGCCCCTTTCGGGGTGAACCAAGAGACCCAGTACTTC
15	.	TRBJ2-1	TRBV20-1	many	CSATALGGLNNEQFF	TGCAGTGCCACAGCCTTGGGGGGCCTGAATAATGAGCAGTTCTTC
14	.	TRBJ2-7	TRBV28	many	CATADGRSSYEQYF	TGTGCCACCGCAGATGGACGGAGCTCCTACGAGCAGTACTTC
13	.	TRBJ1-5	TRBV15	many	CATSRDRDEQQHF	TGTGCCACCAGCAGAGATAGGGACGAACAGCAGCATTTT
11	.	TRBJ2-1	TRBV7-8	few	CASNEGLEQFF	TGTGCCAGCAACGAGGGATTAGAGCAGTTCTTC